The T cell receptor beta chain described here comes from a study of shared T cell receptors in the human thymus. Sequencing was performed with immunoSEQ multiplex PCR; in TCRdb, only in-frame clones are kept and a portion is missing. The sample shows about 660,000 clones, around 87% of them seen only once. V shed 1 base and J shed 2 bases, with 12 bases lying between them. This CDR3 spans 16 amino acids. Germline assignment: CDR1 LNHNV and CDR2 YYDKDF (reference sequence). The same sample was also used in a study of human thymus T cells. As that study records: Corrective surgery for congenital heart defects was being performed on the healthy Finnish infants who served as donors. Use of V and J genes seemed skewed within the thymic and blood repertoires.

The chain has TRBV15 and TRBJ1-5, with a weak D call TRBD1 (6 bases). The sample taken for sequencing was thymocytes. The TCR originated in a boy in the first two years of life with a congenital heart defect. The CDR3 coding sequence is TGTGCCACCAGCAGAGGACCCCAGGGGCGCAATCAGCCCCAGCATTTT. Amino acids: CATSRGPQGRNQPQHF.